This TCR beta chain was sequenced during a study of cytomegalovirus exposure and HLA in healthy donors (dated by TCRdb to the late 2010s). Some background on the complete study: According to an earlier analysis of several hundred of the donors, 150 million to 200 million T cells yielded roughly 110 million unique TCR beta sequences and about 300 Gb of sequence data. An early release that covered about 600 HLA-typed donors contained about 300 gigabases of sequencing data and tens of millions of unique TCR sequences. Of the roughly 400 genotyped donors, about 80% fell in the genetic ancestry cluster associated with self-reported Caucasian donors. The study aimed to test whether signatures of past pathogen exposure could be identified by cataloging public T cell receptors. Using immunosequencing, the study profiled T cell repertoires from 666 subjects and related those repertoires to cytomegalovirus serostatus. Along with the roughly 700-subject first cohort, a separate validation cohort of about 110 different subjects was used. To predict cytomegalovirus infection status, the study combined high-throughput TCR immunosequencing, statistical association of individual TCRs with disease status, and machine learning. In a later analysis, previously published TCR beta repertoires from some 640 donors were re-analyzed and high-resolution HLA genotyping was added so that TCR occurrence patterns could be studied. The later analysis used no new phenotypic data to find candidate immune exposures, relying instead on TCR beta sequences and their occurrence across donors. An earlier analysis of about 600 of the donors used high-throughput TCR beta sequencing to judge whether each TCR beta V gene segment behaved as functional or pseudogenic. Donor age, sex, ethnicity and CMV serostatus were collected together with the repertoire data. A later genetic analysis took genome-wide SNP genotypes for about three fifths of the 666 donors and used that subset as a discovery cohort. Every repertoire in the discovery cohort had been generated on one and the same sequencing platform. HLA typing included class I and class II loci at four-digit resolution. The number of donors typed differed by locus, with about 629-640 for A, B, C, DRB1 and DQB1, 522 for DQA1, 600 to 610 for DPA1, and some 440 for DPB1. Five DR-DQ haplotypes were handled as single units for association and clustering because linkage in the cohort was strong. On average, 235,054 unique TCR beta nucleotide sequences were sequenced per donor among some 430 genotyped donors of the cohort, with roughly 18% of those sequences being non-productive. Summary of the overall study and its limitations: In a later analysis, several top co-occurrence clusters were reported to appear linked to parvovirus B19, influenza, CMV and Epstein-Barr virus. The earlier analysis of about 600 of the donors excluded 15 to 20 rarely observed V segments, including chromosome 9 orphons, because counts were too low. In a later genetic analysis, a missense DCLRE1C variant was associated with V-gene and J-gene trimming of TCR beta chains, and the association was replicated in an independent cohort. Assigning TCR associations to individual alleles was difficult when HLA alleles, especially DR and DQ, strongly co-occurred. Because the 87-base-pair reads could not distinguish some IMGT-functional V segments, including TRBV6-2 and TRBV6-3, those segments were excluded. Specific HLA alleles were associated with 15,000 to 20,000 TCR beta sequences at a false discovery rate of 0.05 in a later analysis. A further reported finding was that TCR beta sequences accurately predicted the HLA-A and HLA-B alleles for most subjects in the first cohort. Three of the identified cytomegalovirus-associated TCR beta chains were confirmed in vitro to be specific for cytomegalovirus antigens. The study listed 164 TCR beta chains as associated with cytomegalovirus. In this cohort, only TCR beta chains were sequenced, and detectable features were limited by the absence of alpha or paired-chain data. HLA typing was unavailable for some donors at each locus, so association tests used only the typed subset. The classifier was reported to diagnose cytomegalovirus status with high specificity and sensitivity in both the original and validation cohorts. Sequencing depth was assumed to be roughly uniform across donors in the presence/absence analyses, though that assumption may not hold. In a later analysis, most CMV-associated TCR beta chains were found to appear HLA-restricted, with HLA associations seemingly driven largely by CMV exposure. Compared with the roughly 700-donor mean, donors in an Asian-associated ancestry cluster had fewer N-insertions in productive TCRs, according to a later genetic analysis. The authors suggested that the approach could potentially be generalized to other disease states and immunological phenotypes. Across donors, most TCR sequences were observed very rarely, whereas some public TCRs were present in many individuals. Linkage disequilibrium might explain the correlated functional status among segregating V segments, but an unknown experimental factor could not be ruled out. A later analysis found that HLA-associated TCR beta chains were more clonally expanded and had lower generation probabilities than equally common non-associated chains. In a later analysis, the rate of TCR association differed among HLA loci, with DRB1 alleles having the most associated TCRs and HLA-C alleles having the fewest. In an earlier analysis of approximately 590 of the donors, most TCR beta V segments appeared in productive rearrangements about 87% or about 30% of the time, broadly matching IMGT annotations. A group of highly shared sequence variants was considered likely to be a technical artifact of the sequencing pipeline. The only immune exposure information available for the cohort was CMV serostatus.

The cohort was made up of roughly 670 healthy bone marrow donors. Cohort members were all nominally healthy when sampled, although unrecorded immune exposures were likely present. The donor was CMV seronegative and was included in the group of about 400 seronegative cohort members. A peripheral blood sample was collected from each donor, and TCR beta sequencing was performed on peripheral blood mononuclear cells. The Qiagen DNeasy Blood Extraction Kit was used to extract genomic DNA from the blood cell samples. As concerns this clone: Its antigen is currently not known. No much larger clone is present one base from it, and per-base qualities are unavailable.

The germline V gene provides CDR1 MGHRA and CDR2 YSYEKL. The germline V and J ends show losses of 4 bases and 7 bases respectively, and no gene match explains 22 bases of the junction. The CDR3 holds 20 amino acids from the cysteine to the phenylalanine. The only DNA kept is the CDR3, 60 bases in frame from the first base. Library generation was performed with the immunoSEQ multiplex PCR assay. For the multiplex PCR, a mixture combining 60 forward primers for TCR Vbeta segments and 13 reverse primers for TCR Jbeta segments was used. The CDR3 region of rearranged TCR beta genes was amplified from genomic DNA by a multiplex PCR assay. The amplified TCR beta libraries were sequenced on the Illumina HiSeq System as 87-base-pair reads. The authors processed their data as follows. Across the 500 to 850 repertoires, a later analysis counted 80 million or so unique TCR beta chains, approximately 12 million of which were shared by at least two donors. Raw reads were error-corrected and collapsed into unique sequences with a nearest-neighbor algorithm that merged closely related sequences to remove PCR and sequencing errors. To assign V, D and J gene segments, CDR3 sequences were aligned to IMGT reference sequences. For a sequence to be retained, at least a six-nucleotide match to both a V gene segment and a J gene segment was required. A rearrangement counted as productive if the CDR3 had no stop codons and remained in frame with V and J, and every other rearrangement counted as non-productive. Following IMGT convention, CDR3 was defined as the stretch from the second conserved V-encoded cysteine up to the conserved J-encoded phenylalanine. Sequences without an unambiguous match to a single V gene segment were excluded from the earlier analysis of a few hundred of the donors. In an earlier analysis of a few hundred of the donors, a V segment was called functional when productive rearrangements were above 56.7%, and segregating when the standard deviation between donors exceeded 5%. A statistical classification framework was built to diagnose cytomegalovirus status from the catalog of TCR beta chain sequences. A later analysis assigned V and J genes by comparing TCR nucleotide sequences with IMGT/GENE-DB human TR gene sequences. In a later analysis, CDR3 sequences and most-parsimonious VDJ recombination scenarios were assigned using the TCRdist pipeline. A later analysis defined each TCR beta chain by its CDR3 amino acid sequence plus V-gene family, and excluded reads lacking a unique V-gene family. In a later analysis, approximately 590 highly shared, low-generation-probability nucleotide sequences were removed to address suspected cross-contamination and a sequencing artifact. For each public chain, a later analysis derived a clonal expansion index from normalized ranks of inferred template counts within each repertoire. In a later analysis, generation probabilities were computed with a VDJ recombination model fitted to out-of-frame rearrangements, and the resulting probabilities were checked against IGoR. A later analysis scored TCR-TCR, TCR-HLA and TCR-CMV co-occurrence with hypergeometric tests, applying a repertoire-size bias correction to TCR pairs. A later analysis estimated false discovery rates by permuting HLA or CMV assignments 20 times. A later analysis grouped co-occurring TCRs with DBSCAN, adding TCRdist sequence similarity when clustering within HLA-allele-positive subsets. Repertoires with fewer than 30,000 or more than 120,000 public chains were left out of co-occurrence clustering, as were several repertoires with anomalous nucleotide sharing. Not all clones reach the TCRdb copy of this immuneACCESS table, which keeps in-frame sequences only. Checked studies attribute under half of the gap to unresolved V genes and leave the rest unexplained. V and J calls and clone size are those listed in that table; D and trimming were worked out from the DNA. The sample records roughly 160,000 clones, 65% to 80% of which are singletons. Roughly 2% of the sample is taken by the ten largest.

The chain is assembled from TRBV4-1 and TRBJ2-1; TRBD2 aligns with 10 central bases. Material for sequencing was PBMCs. The origin of this receptor is a man in his forties in good health and CMV-seronegative. The DNA sequence is TGCGCCAGCAGCCCAACCCTCTCTTTCTCCACTAGCGGGACGCGTAATGAGCAGTTCTTC. Translated, this gives CASSPTLSFSTSGTRNEQFF.